These 14 T cell receptor beta chains originate from one sample sequenced in a study of naive and memory T cell subsets. TCR cDNA received a 3' ligated oligonucleotide that carried a UMI. Four PCR rounds used nested alpha and beta constant region primers plus the SP2 primer. Via MiXCR, TCRdb re-called the 5' RACE reads, giving one row per CDR3 protein. The data contain 48,000 or so distinct CDR3 sequences, roughly 4.7% of them seen just once; the ten biggest clones take up approximately 0.84%. Receptor source: a female donor in good health.

This clonotype was seen repeatedly, ten times or more. The genes are TRBV9 and TRBJ2-2, with 13 bases aligning to TRBD2. The J segment lost 0 bases and the V segment lost 4 bases, leaving 6 bases of the junction unmatched. The CDR3 consists of 18 residues. Germline CDR1 SGDLS, CDR2 YYNGEE. CDR3 sequence: CASSLRLAGGPNTGELFF. The CDR3 region has the DNA TGTGCCAGCAGCCTTCGACTAGCGGGAGGACCGAACACCGGGGAGCTGTTTTTT.

This clonotype appeared many times. The CDR3, as DNA: TGCGCCAGCAGTCACGGCAGCACAGATACGCAGTATTTT. Translation gives CASSHGSTDTQYF. The genes are TRBV5-1 and TRBJ2-3; no firm D call. This CDR3 is 13 amino acids long. Germline CDR1 SGHRS, CDR2 YFSETQ. The V gene lost 5 bases and the J gene lost 0 bases, with 7 bases spanning the gap.

This clonotype was detected ten times or more. The chain carries TRBV29-1 and TRBJ1-1, with D unclear. The CDR3 loop spans 13 amino acids. Trimming took 5 bases from V and 5 from J, leaving 15 bases between them. Germline V CDR1 and CDR2: SQVTM, ANQGSEA. The chain's CDR3 is CSVWPGSGTEAFF. DNA of the CDR3: TGCAGCGTTTGGCCGGGGTCGGGGACTGAAGCTTTCTTT. The full variable domain, its missing parts supplied by reference TRBV29-1 and TRBJ1-1, is SAVISQKPSRDICQRGTSLTIQCQVDSQVTMMFWYRQQPGQSLTLIATANQGSEATYESGFVIDKFPISRPNLTFSTLTVSNMSPEDSSIYLCSVWPGSGTEAFFGQGTRLTVV.

This clonotype occurred many times. V and J are TRBV20-1 and TRBJ1-5, with 9 bases matching TRBD1. CDR3 length: 13 residues. With V trimmed by 6 bases and J by 7 bases, 7 bases remained unmatched. Germline CDR1 and CDR2: DFQATT and SNEGSKA (reference sequence). The CDR3 DNA reads as TGCAGTGCCCGGGTGACAGGGGGACAGCCCCAGCATTTT. It codes for CSARVTGGQPQHF.

This clonotype was counted many times. V gene TRBV10-3 combines with J gene TRBJ2-7; 10 bases are shared with TRBD1. The J segment lost 2 bases and the V segment lost 6 bases, leaving 4 bases of the junction unmatched. The length of the CDR3 is 14 residues. Germline V lookup: CDR1 ENHRY, CDR2 SYGVKD. CDR3 sequence (DNA): TGTGCCATCAGGTCGGACAGGGGGGCCTACGAGCAGTACTTC. This gives the protein CAIRSDRGAYEQYF.

In this sample, this clonotype turned up many times. The chain is built from TRBV27 and TRBJ2-5, with D unclear. Trimming took off 11 bases at V and 5 bases at J, with 6 bases between the two ends. The CDR3 loop spans 9 amino acids. From germline, CDR1 is MNHEY and CDR2 SMNVEV (reference sequence). The CDR3 nucleotides read TGTGCCGTGGGGGAGACCCAGTACTTC. The encoded protein is CAVGETQYF.

This clonotype has only a few counts. CDR3 loop: CASSLYLGGNTGELFF. CDR3 DNA: TGTGCCAGCAGCCTATACCTAGGGGGGAACACCGGGGAGCTGTTTTTT. The rearrangement links TRBV11-3 to TRBJ2-2, with D maybe TRBD1 (6 bases). V was clipped by 5 bases and J by 1 base, with 14 bases between them. Germline V gene lookup returns CDR1 SGHNT and CDR2 YENEEA. The CDR3 covers 16 residues.

This clonotype came up many times. J is TRBJ1-1 and V is TRBV6-1, with a weak D call TRBD1 (5 bases). Germline V gives CDR1 MNHNS, CDR2 SASEGT. This CDR3 has 12 residues. Trimming took off 11 bases at V and 4 bases at J, with 14 bases between the two ends. For the CDR3, the DNA is TGTGCCGGACGCAGGGAAGGCACTGAAGCTTTCTTT. This gives the protein CAGRREGTEAFF.

This clonotype appeared a few times. This chain connects TRBV4-3 to TRBJ2-2; 11 bases map to TRBD2. This CDR3 contains 17 residues. CDR1 and CDR2 (germline): LGHNA, YSLEER. Trimming removed 4 bases from V and 2 bases from J; junction bases left unmatched: 6. This CDR3 reads CASSPGGTSGNTGELFF. In DNA, the CDR3 is TGCGCCAGCAGCCCGGGGGGGACTAGCGGAAACACCGGGGAGCTGTTTTTT.

This clonotype was counted many times. This chain uses TRBV29-1 with TRBJ2-6; the D gene is possibly TRBD2 (6 bases). The V and J ends lost 4 bases and 0 bases respectively, with 13 bases between them. The germline gives CDR1 SQVTM, CDR2 ANQGSEA. This CDR3 comprises 16 residues. The CDR3 DNA reads as TGCAGCGTTGCTAGGGACTTCCGCTCTGGGGCCAACGTCCTGACTTTC. Protein product: CSVARDFRSGANVLTF.

This clonotype came up many times. The J gene is TRBJ2-1, the V gene TRBV28, with D unclear. Looked up from germline, CDR1 is MDHEN and CDR2 is SYDVKM. The CDR3 is 15 residues long. V lost 6 bases, J lost 0 bases, and 12 bases lay in between. The CDR3 region is CASRPRGSSYNEQFF. In DNA form, the CDR3 reads TGTGCCAGCAGACCCCGCGGAAGCTCCTACAATGAGCAGTTCTTC.

This clonotype was recorded many times. This chain uses TRBV9 with TRBJ2-1; 7 nucleotides agree with TRBD2. CDR3 length equals 12 residues. Per the germline V gene, CDR1 is SGDLS and CDR2 is YYNGEE. V was clipped by 4 bases and J by 10 bases; unmatched bases: 5. In nucleotides, the CDR3 is TGTGCCAGCAGCCCCGCGGGAGAAGAGCAGTTCTTC. It codes for CASSPAGEEQFF. The full variable domain, rest sourced from reference TRBV9 and TRBJ2-1, is DSGVTQTPKHLITATGQRVTLRCSPRSGDLSVYWYQQSLDQGLQFLIQYYNGEERAKGNILERFSAQQFPDLHSELNLSSLELGDSALYFCASSPAGEEQFFGPGTRLTVL.

This clonotype was recorded at least ten times. The chain combines TRBV9 with TRBJ1-1; no clear D gene. The CDR3 runs 13 residues. V was pared by 3 bases and J by 1 base, with 7 bases between. From germline, CDR1 is SGDLS and CDR2 YYNGEE. CDR3 region: CASSAVSNTEAFF. The CDR3 region has the DNA TGTGCCAGCAGCGCGGTATCGAACACTGAAGCTTTCTTT.

Concerning this clonotype: This may stem from a read error, because a much larger clone lies one nucleotide away. The genes are TRBV27 and TRBJ1-2; TRBD1 might be the D (5 bases). CDR1 and CDR2 from the germline V gene are MNHEY and SMNVEV (reference sequence). The CDR3 sequence is 17 residues long. The CDR3 loop is CASSLKAGPVAFRGYNF. CDR3 sequence (DNA): TGTGCCAGCAGTTTAAAAGCAGGGCCAGTTGCCTTCCGTGGCTACAACTTC.